The clone carrying this T cell receptor (beta chain) was observed once. Antigen: not known. The entry originates in a study of graft-versus-host responses after intestinal transplantation. Across the study: As for transplant type, recipients had multivisceral, liver-intestinal, or isolated intestinal grafts. Among the recipients, all got anti-thymocyte globulin induction and then tacrolimus and steroids for around 3 years.

From germline, CDR1 is WSHSY and CDR2 SAAADI. The CDR3 loop spans 15 amino acids. The V segment lost 6 bases and the J segment 3 bases; nucleotides outside the gene matches: 3. Repertoires were generated with immunoSEQ multiplex PCR, while TCRdb's copy carries only in-frame clones and drops some. The data contain 60,000 to 65,000 clones, approximately 91% of them singletons. Study-level results: The study found high graft-versus-host to host-versus-graft clonal ratios in allografts of patients with graft-donor T cell macrochimerism. Levels of circulating GvH clones at their peak were associated with early post-transplant HvG declines.

This chain joins TRBV10-2 and TRBJ2-1; 12 positions match TRBD2. The receptor was isolated from a human donor who was the organ donor for an intestinal transplant. The sample was unstimulated CD8+ T cells sorted from spleen or lymph node cells, taken before transplant. CDR3 bases: TGCGCCAGCAGAGAGGGACTAGCGGGCTACAATGAGCAGTTCTTC. This sequence encodes CASREGLAGYNEQFF.